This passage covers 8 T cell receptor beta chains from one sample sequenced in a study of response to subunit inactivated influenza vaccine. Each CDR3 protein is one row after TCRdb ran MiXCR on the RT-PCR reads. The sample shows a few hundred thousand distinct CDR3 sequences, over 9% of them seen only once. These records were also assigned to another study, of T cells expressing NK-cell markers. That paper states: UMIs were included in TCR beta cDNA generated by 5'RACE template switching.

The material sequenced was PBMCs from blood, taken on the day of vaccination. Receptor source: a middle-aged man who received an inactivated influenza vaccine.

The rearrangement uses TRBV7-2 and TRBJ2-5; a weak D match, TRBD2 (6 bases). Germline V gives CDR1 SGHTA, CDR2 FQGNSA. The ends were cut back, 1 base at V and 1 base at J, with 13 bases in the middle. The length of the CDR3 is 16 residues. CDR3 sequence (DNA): TGTGCCAGCAGCTTAGTAGTCGTCGGGGGCCAAGAGACCCAGTACTTC. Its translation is CASSLVVVGGQETQYF.

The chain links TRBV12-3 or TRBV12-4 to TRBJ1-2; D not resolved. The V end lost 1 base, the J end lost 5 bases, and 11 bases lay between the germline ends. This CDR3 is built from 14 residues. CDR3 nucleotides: TGTGCCAGCAGTTTAGAGACGGCGCCGTATGGCTACACCTTC. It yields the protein CASSLETAPYGYTF.

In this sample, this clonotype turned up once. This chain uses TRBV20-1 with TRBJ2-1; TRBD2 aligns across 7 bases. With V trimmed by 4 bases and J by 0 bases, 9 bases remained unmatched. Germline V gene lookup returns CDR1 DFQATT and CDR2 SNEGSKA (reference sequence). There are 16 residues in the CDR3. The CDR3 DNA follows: TGCAGTGCTATCGAGGGGAGGGGTAGCTCCTACAATGAGCAGTTCTTC. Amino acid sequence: CSAIEGRGSSYNEQFF.

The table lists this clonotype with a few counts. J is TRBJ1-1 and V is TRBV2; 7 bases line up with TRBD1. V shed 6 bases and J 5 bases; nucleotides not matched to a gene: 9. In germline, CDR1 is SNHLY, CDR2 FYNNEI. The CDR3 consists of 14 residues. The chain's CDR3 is CASSADRVETEAFF. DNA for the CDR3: TGTGCCAGCAGCGCCGACAGGGTAGAAACTGAAGCTTTCTTT.

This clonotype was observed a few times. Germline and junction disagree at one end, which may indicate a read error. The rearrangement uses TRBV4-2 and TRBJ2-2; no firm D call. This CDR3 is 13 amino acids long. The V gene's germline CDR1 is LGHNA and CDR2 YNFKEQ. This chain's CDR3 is CVSSQVTKGELFF. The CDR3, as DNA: TGTGTCAGCAGCCAAGTAACCAAGGGGGAGCTGTTTTTT.

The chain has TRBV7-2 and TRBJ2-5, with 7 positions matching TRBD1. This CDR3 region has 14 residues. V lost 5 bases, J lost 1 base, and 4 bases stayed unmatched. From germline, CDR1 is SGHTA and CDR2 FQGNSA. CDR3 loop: CASSRDRSQETQYF. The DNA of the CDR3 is TGTGCCAGCAGCCGGGACAGATCCCAAGAGACCCAGTACTTC.

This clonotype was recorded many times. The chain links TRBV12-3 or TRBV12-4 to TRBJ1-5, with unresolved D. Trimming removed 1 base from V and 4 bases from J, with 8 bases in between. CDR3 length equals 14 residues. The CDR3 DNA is TGTGCCAGCAGTTTAGTCGGCAGAAATCAGCCCCAGCATTTT. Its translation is CASSLVGRNQPQHF.

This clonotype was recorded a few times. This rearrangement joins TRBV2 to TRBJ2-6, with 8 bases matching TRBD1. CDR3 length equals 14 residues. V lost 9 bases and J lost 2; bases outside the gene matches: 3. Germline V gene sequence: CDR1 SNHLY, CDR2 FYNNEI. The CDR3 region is CARDRVTGANVLTF. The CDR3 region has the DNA TGTGCCAGGGACAGGGTGACTGGGGCCAACGTCCTGACTTTC.